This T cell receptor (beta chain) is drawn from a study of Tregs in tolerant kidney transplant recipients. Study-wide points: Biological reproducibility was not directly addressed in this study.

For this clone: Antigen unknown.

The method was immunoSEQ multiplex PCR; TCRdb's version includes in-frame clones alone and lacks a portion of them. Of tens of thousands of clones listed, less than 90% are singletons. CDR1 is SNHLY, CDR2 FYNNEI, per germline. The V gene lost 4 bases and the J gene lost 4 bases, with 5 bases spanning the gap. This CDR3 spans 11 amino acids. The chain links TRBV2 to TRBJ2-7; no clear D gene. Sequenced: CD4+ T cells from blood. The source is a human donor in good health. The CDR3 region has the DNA TGTGCCAGCAGTGCCAGGTACGAGCAGTACTTC. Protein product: CASSARYEQYF.